This TCR beta chain was sequenced in a study of CD8+ T cells in alopecia areata. Background on the study: Tofacitinib treatment spanned 6 to 18 months, with 6 months off drug afterward.

Treatment indicated: oral pan-JAK inhibitor, 5-10 mg twice daily. Separation by sorting yielded CD4+ and CD8+ T cells from PBMCs. Extracted from the samples, RNA was reverse transcribed into cDNA to serve as the sequencing template. Sequencing was performed with immunoSEQ multiplex PCR; in TCRdb, only in-frame clones are kept and a portion is missing. Here the sample spans around 300,000 clones, 60% being singletons. V dropped 6 bases and J dropped 0; count of bases not matched to a gene: 0. The CDR3 sequence is 13 residues long. Per the germline V gene, CDR1 is SQVTM and CDR2 is ANQGSEA. On this clone: Its cognate antigen is unknown. Within the sample, other DNA sequences also encode this same CDR3.

Findings and limits, study-wide: Mice showed clearer TCR sharing than patients did, a gap that was possibly HLA-related. Many expanded lesional clones persisted in scalp and blood during tofacitinib treatment.

The genes are TRBV29-1 and TRBJ2-1; 9 bases map to TRBD1. Sequencing was performed on CD4+ T cells sorted from blood, taken around week 54, from a patient treated with tofacitinib. The receptor was isolated from a human donor with alopecia areata. DNA of the CDR3: TGCAGCGTGGACAGGGGCTCCTACAATGAGCAGTTCTTC. It is translated as CSVDRGSYNEQFF.